Presented here are 30 T cell receptor beta chains from one specimen sequenced in a study of identical twins. TCRdb reprocessed the 5' RACE reads via MiXCR and lists one record per CDR3 protein. The table records some 270,000 distinct CDR3 sequences, around 8% of them present only once. These data also featured in a second study, about yellow fever vaccine responses in identical twins.

Sequencing used CD8+ T cells sorted from blood. The origin of the receptors is a woman between 18 and 29 years old in good health.

This clonotype was seen only a few times. This CDR3 reads CSARALAGGLDEQFF. CDR3 nucleotides: TGCAGTGCTAGGGCTCTAGCGGGAGGATTGGATGAGCAGTTCTTC. The chain joins TRBV20-1 to TRBJ2-1; 11 nucleotides match TRBD2. V shed 3 bases, J shed 8 bases, and the junction held 9 bases outside the gene matches. Germline CDR1 and CDR2: DFQATT and SNEGSKA (reference sequence). The CDR3 contains 15 residues.

The sample holds a few counts of this clonotype. V usage is TRBV5-1 and J usage is TRBJ2-2; D not certain. The V and J ends lost 2 bases and 4 bases respectively, with 9 bases between them. The length of the CDR3 is 14 residues. Germline CDR1 and CDR2: SGHRS and YFSETQ. The CDR3 loop is CASSFDTFTGELFF. The DNA of the CDR3 is TGCGCCAGCAGCTTCGACACCTTCACCGGGGAGCTGTTTTTT.

Turning to this clonotype: A read error is possible here, since a much larger clone lies one base away. This chain uses TRBV7-8 with TRBJ2-3; 8 positions match TRBD2. This CDR3 is 17 amino acids long. The germline V gene has CDR1 SGHVS and CDR2 FQNEAQ. Unmatched junction bases numbered 10, after V lost 5 bases and J lost 0 bases. This CDR3 reads CASSPLLAGSSTDTQYF. CDR3 DNA: TGTGCCAGCAGCCCCCTATTAGCGGGGTCTAGCACAGATACGCAGTATTTT.

The chain links TRBV11-3 to TRBJ2-1; 10 bases agree with TRBD2. The CDR3 loop spans 14 amino acids. Per the germline V gene, CDR1 is SGHNT and CDR2 is YENEEA. Losses at the gene ends were 5 bases for V and 6 bases for J; bases not matched to a gene: 4. The CDR3 DNA is TGTGCCAGCAGCGACCGGACTAGCGGCAATGAGCAGTTCTTC. As protein: CASSDRTSGNEQFF.

This clonotype showed up just a few times. The rearrangement links TRBV7-8 to TRBJ2-7; 10 bases map to TRBD1. J lost 4 bases, V lost 1 base, and 13 bases had no gene match. From germline, CDR1 is SGHVS and CDR2 FQNEAQ. This CDR3 has 18 amino acids. CDR3 region: CASSLVGTGVRLWYEQYF. CDR3 in DNA: TGTGCCAGCAGCTTAGTAGGGACAGGGGTGAGGCTTTGGTACGAGCAGTACTTC.

This chain links TRBV20-1 with TRBJ2-1; TRBD1 matches at 8 bases. The CDR3 spans 13 residues. Germline V lookup: CDR1 DFQATT, CDR2 SNEGSKA (reference sequence). The J segment lost 5 bases and the V segment lost 6 bases, leaving 6 bases of the junction unmatched. The CDR3 sequence is CSALGTGNNEQFF. In DNA, the CDR3 is TGCAGTGCCTTAGGGACAGGAAACAATGAGCAGTTCTTC.

This clonotype was detected many times. The chain links TRBV5-1 to TRBJ2-7; no firm D call. CDR3 length: 15 residues. The germline V and J ends were trimmed by 0 bases and 2 bases, with 12 bases remaining between them. Germline CDR1 is SGHRS and CDR2 is YFSETQ. As DNA, the CDR3 is TGCGCCAGCAGCTTGGTCCCATCCCAAGCCTACGAGCAGTACTTC. It yields the protein CASSLVPSQAYEQYF.

This clonotype was counted ten times or more. The rearrangement uses TRBV24-1 and TRBJ2-5; tentatively, D is TRBD1 (6 bases). The CDR3 runs to 16 residues. Germline V gene sequence: CDR1 KGHDR, CDR2 SFDVKD. V shed 4 bases and J shed 2 bases, with 16 bases lying between them. The CDR3 here is CATSDTGLGRQETQYF. CDR3 nucleotides: TGTGCCACCAGTGACACAGGGTTAGGAAGACAAGAGACCCAGTACTTC.

The V call is TRBV4-1, the J call TRBJ2-7; no clear D. This CDR3 contains 13 residues. V dropped 0 bases and J dropped 6 bases, with 9 bases sitting between them. Germline V gene sequence: CDR1 MGHRA, CDR2 YSYEKL. CDR3: CASSQEIIGEQYF. The CDR3 nucleotides are TGCGCCAGCAGCCAAGAAATCATCGGCGAGCAGTACTTC.

This clonotype came up many times. The rearrangement links TRBV7-6 to TRBJ1-1; D is ambiguous. Trimming shortened V by 0 bases and J by 1 base, and 15 bases separated the two germline ends. The CDR3 covers 17 residues. Per germline, CDR1 SGHVS and CDR2 FNYEAQ. This chain's CDR3 is CASSLAGSEGPNTEAFF. The CDR3 nucleotides are TGTGCCAGCAGCTTAGCAGGTTCAGAAGGGCCGAACACTGAAGCTTTCTTT.

This clonotype was counted between two and nine times. This chain links TRBV11-2 with TRBJ2-5; 12 nucleotides agree with TRBD1. J was trimmed by 1 base and V by 3 bases; bases with no gene match: 3. Germline CDR1 is SGHAT and CDR2 is FQNNGV. The length of the CDR3 is 16 residues. The CDR3 region is CASSFRDRGPQETQYF. Here the CDR3 DNA reads TGTGCCAGCAGCTTCCGGGACAGGGGGCCCCAAGAGACCCAGTACTTC.

This clonotype was recorded many times. The V call is TRBV7-9, the J call TRBJ1-5, with D perhaps matching TRBD1 (5 bases). With 5 bases removed from V and 3 bases from J, the gap between germline ends came to 14 bases. CDR1 SEHNR and CDR2 FQNEAQ come from the germline V gene (reference sequence). The CDR3 is 15 amino acids. The CDR3 spells CASSQAGGDNQPQHF. The CDR3 DNA reads as TGTGCCAGCAGCCAGGCGGGGGGAGACAATCAGCCCCAGCATTTT.

This clonotype has at least ten counts. The rearrangement joins TRBV29-1 to TRBJ2-7; 10 nucleotides agree with TRBD1. The CDR3 extends over 14 amino acids. Trimming took 4 bases from V and 0 from J; bases not matched to a gene: 3. In germline, CDR1 is SQVTM, CDR2 ANQGSEA. CDR3 sequence reads: CSVVGTGVSYEQYF. The CDR3, as DNA: TGCAGCGTTGTGGGGACAGGGGTCTCCTACGAGCAGTACTTC.

The chain couples TRBV10-3 to TRBJ2-2, with D possibly being TRBD2 (6 bases). Trimming pared 6 bases from V and 2 bases from J, leaving 10 bases between. CDR1 is ENHRY, CDR2 SYGVKD, per germline. The CDR3 has 14 amino acids. The CDR3 nucleotides read TGTGCCATCAGCATTAGCGGAAACACCGGGGAGCTGTTTTTT. Residues: CAISISGNTGELFF.

This rearrangement joins TRBV5-1 to TRBJ2-7, with TRBD1 as a possible D gene (6 bases). Between the trimmed V and J ends, which lost 5 bases and 4 bases, there was a span of 19 bases. CDR1 and CDR2 (germline): SGHRS, YFSETQ. There are 15 residues in the CDR3. CDR3 in DNA: TGCGCCAGCAGACAAGAGACAGGTTCCTCATACGAGCAGTACTTC. As protein: CASRQETGSSYEQYF.

The V gene is TRBV29-1, the J gene TRBJ2-7, with 10 bases aligning to TRBD2. This CDR3 region has 15 residues. Looked up from germline, CDR1 is SQVTM and CDR2 is ANQGSEA. Germline trimming cut 7 bases from V and 2 bases from J; bases unmatched to any gene: 11. The CDR3 sequence is CSATTGLAATYEQYF. The CDR3, as DNA: TGCAGCGCCACAACAGGACTAGCGGCAACCTACGAGCAGTACTTC.

This clonotype has at least ten counts. The chain uses TRBV7-9 and TRBJ2-7, with TRBD2 identical over 9 bases. Per germline, CDR1 SEHNR and CDR2 FQNEAQ (reference sequence). The CDR3 is 15 amino acids. The J segment lost 2 bases and the V segment lost 6 bases, leaving 8 bases of the junction unmatched. Here the CDR3 DNA reads TGTGCCAGCAGTTCAGCGACTAGCGGAACCTACGAGCAGTACTTC. This sequence encodes CASSSATSGTYEQYF.

V and J are TRBV7-9 and TRBJ2-1; 7 nucleotides agree with TRBD1. CDR3 size: 15 residues. Germline trimming cut 4 bases from V and 6 bases from J; bases unmatched to any gene: 9. Germline V gene lookup returns CDR1 SEHNR and CDR2 FQNEAQ (reference sequence). The CDR3 region is CASSSWDSLANEQFF. The CDR3 DNA is TGTGCCAGCAGCTCATGGGACAGCCTGGCCAATGAGCAGTTCTTC.

This clonotype was observed a few times. The V and J genes are TRBV28 and TRBJ2-2, with D possibly TRBD1 on 5 matching bases. CDR1 MDHEN and CDR2 SYDVKM come from the germline V gene. This CDR3 has 14 residues. V lost 6 bases and J 6 bases, leaving 14 bases between the germline ends. CDR3 amino acids: CASRLFDSSGELFF. The CDR3 coding sequence is TGTGCCAGCAGACTGTTTGACAGCTCCGGGGAGCTGTTTTTT.

At least ten counts were recorded for this clonotype. The gene calls are TRBV2 and TRBJ2-7; a weak D match, TRBD1 (6 bases). CDR3 length equals 13 residues. CDR1 is SNHLY and CDR2 is FYNNEI in the germline V gene. V was shortened by 6 bases and J by 3 bases, with 12 bases between the two germline ends. In nucleotides, the CDR3 is TGTGCCAGCAGCGACAGGTCCTTCTACGAGCAGTACTTC. It translates to CASSDRSFYEQYF.

This sequence joins TRBV6-5 and TRBJ2-1; TRBD1 is a possible D gene (5 bases). CDR1 and CDR2 (germline): MNHEY, SVGAGI. Trimming shortened V by 5 bases and J by 0 bases, and 11 bases separated the two germline ends. The CDR3 extends over 15 amino acids. The CDR3 coding sequence is TGTGCCAGCAGTAACGACAGACTCTCCTACAATGAGCAGTTCTTC. It specifies CASSNDRLSYNEQFF.

This chain connects TRBV28 to TRBJ1-2; 11 nucleotides line up with TRBD1. Trimming at V came to 5 bases and at J to 5 bases, leaving 1 base not matched to a gene. Germline loops: CDR1 MDHEN, CDR2 SYDVKM. The CDR3 loop spans 13 amino acids. The CDR3: CASSGQGAYGYTF. The CDR3 nucleotides read TGTGCCAGCAGTGGACAGGGGGCATATGGCTACACCTTC.

There are many counts of this clonotype. V is TRBV4-3 and J is TRBJ1-1; the match to TRBD1 covers 10 bases. Germline V gives CDR1 LGHNA, CDR2 YSLEER. The ends lost 0 bases at V and 1 base at J; junction bases unmatched: 11. The CDR3 sequence is 19 residues long. The CDR3 nucleotides are TGCGCCAGCAGCCAAGAATGGATTCCGGGACAGGGGTCGAACACTGAAGCTTTCTTT. It translates to CASSQEWIPGQGSNTEAFF.

In its sample, this clonotype was seen many times. The chain joins TRBV4-1 to TRBJ2-5, with 8 bases that match TRBD1. This CDR3 is 16 amino acids long. Germline V CDR1 and CDR2: MGHRA, YSYEKL. V lost 2 bases and J lost 5; bases outside the gene matches: 10. The CDR3 region has the DNA TGCGCCAGCAGCCAAACCCGGGACAGGCTATGGGAGACCCAGTACTTC. This encodes CASSQTRDRLWETQYF.

The chain employs TRBV28 and TRBJ2-1, with D hard to call. The CDR3 contains 17 residues. V was shortened by 3 bases and J by 3 bases, with 18 bases between the two germline ends. Germline CDR1 MDHEN, CDR2 SYDVKM. The CDR3 loop reads CASSLDPKGSGYNEQFF. CDR3 bases: TGTGCCAGCAGTTTGGACCCAAAAGGATCTGGCTACAATGAGCAGTTCTTC.

This clonotype was counted only a few times. This chain joins TRBV27 and TRBJ1-5; D possibly corresponds to TRBD1 (5 bases). Trimming took 7 bases from V and 7 from J, leaving 17 bases between them. Germline V lookup: CDR1 MNHEY, CDR2 SMNVEV (reference sequence). CDR3 length: 14 residues. The CDR3 loop is CASTDIYRGQPQHF. As DNA, the CDR3 is TGTGCCAGCACCGATATTTATCGGGGCCAGCCCCAGCATTTT.

This clonotype appeared a few times. The chain combines TRBV28 with TRBJ2-1; no clear D gene. The CDR3 consists of 14 residues. Trimming left V 6 bases short and J 0 bases short, with 9 bases between. Looked up from germline, CDR1 is MDHEN and CDR2 is SYDVKM. This chain's CDR3 is CASRWSSSYNEQFF. The CDR3 bases are TGTGCCAGCAGATGGAGCAGCTCCTACAATGAGCAGTTCTTC.

This clonotype came up many times. The chain uses TRBV15 and TRBJ2-1; TRBD2 matches at 11 bases. CDR1 is LNHNV and CDR2 is YYDKDF in the germline V gene (reference sequence). The V gene end was trimmed by 0 bases and the J gene end by 9 bases; junction bases not matched to a gene: 7. This CDR3 contains 16 residues. In DNA, the CDR3 is TGTGCCACCAGCAGAGAGTCAGGGACTAGCGGTTTTGAGCAGTTCTTC. It yields the protein CATSRESGTSGFEQFF.

This clonotype was recorded a few times. The chain uses TRBV20-1 and TRBJ1-1; weak D call: TRBD1 (5 bases). The CDR3 runs to 13 residues. The ends were cut back, 6 bases at V and 4 bases at J, with 15 bases in the middle. CDR1 and CDR2 from the germline V gene are DFQATT and SNEGSKA (reference sequence). This CDR3 reads CSAKDTGGTEAFF. Here the CDR3 DNA reads TGCAGTGCGAAGGACACGGGGGGCACTGAAGCTTTCTTT.

In its sample, this clonotype was seen many times. This rearrangement joins TRBV29-1 to TRBJ1-5; D unclear. V lost 3 bases to trimming and J lost 12 bases, with 12 bases between them. Germline assignment: CDR1 SQVTM and CDR2 ANQGSEA. The CDR3 contains 11 residues. The CDR3 loop reads CSVETELVQHF. The CDR3 DNA is TGCAGCGTTGAGACGGAGCTGGTCCAGCATTTT. Using reference TRBV29-1 and TRBJ1-5 for the parts outside the CDR3, the full variable domain is SAVISQKPSRDICQRGTSLTIQCQVDSQVTMMFWYRQQPGQSLTLIATANQGSEATYESGFVIDKFPISRPNLTFSTLTVSNMSPEDSSIYLCSVETELVQHFGDGTRLSIL.